The 12 T cell receptor beta chains in this list originate from one sample, sequenced in a study of blood T cells in healthy people across ages. The second PCR ran about 6 to 11 cycles with a sample-barcoded 5' primer and J-beta primers. TCRdb called the 5' RACE reads again in MiXCR, with one record for every CDR3 protein. Counted here are 750,000 to 950,000 distinct CDR3 sequences, approximately 32% occurring once; the ten biggest clones make up more than 8.5%. These data were also filed under a second study, of T cells of mothers and their children.

Sample: blood. The receptors here all came from a woman in her 40s in good health.

The sample holds many counts of this clonotype. The chain is built from TRBV29-1 and TRBJ1-2, with D tentatively TRBD1 (5 bases). The CDR3 is made up of 12 amino acids. CDR1 SQVTM and CDR2 ANQGSEA come from the germline V gene. V was pared by 2 bases and J by 3 bases, with 7 bases between. Here the CDR3 reads CSVEWGDYGYTF. In DNA form, the CDR3 reads TGCAGCGTTGAATGGGGGGACTATGGCTACACCTTC.

As regards this clonotype: One junction end disagrees with the germline gene, perhaps due to a read error. This chain uses TRBV20-1 with TRBJ2-3; 9 nucleotides agree with TRBD2. CDR1 is DFQATT and CDR2 is SNEGSKA in the germline V gene (reference sequence). This CDR3 comprises 14 residues. This CDR3 reads CNARVRRGGDTQYF. The CDR3 DNA sequence: TGCAATGCTAGAGTTAGGCGGGGGGGAGATACGCAGTATTTT.

This clonotype has only a few counts. The chain is built from TRBV15 and TRBJ2-7; 9 bases align to TRBD1. Germline CDR1 is LNHNV and CDR2 is YYDKDF (reference sequence). The V and J ends lost 3 bases and 1 base, in that order; junction bases with no gene match: 1. The CDR3 sequence is 14 residues long. CDR3 sequence: CATSSGTGSYEQYF. Written as DNA, the CDR3 is TGTGCCACCAGCAGTGGGACAGGGTCCTACGAGCAGTACTTC.

About this clonotype: A single base separates this from a much larger clone, so it may be a read error. CDR3 sequence (DNA): TGCGCCAGCAGCCAGGGGACAGGGGGAGAGACCCAGTTCTTC. This gives the protein CASSQGTGGETQFF. The chain is built from TRBV4-3 and TRBJ2-1; TRBD1 matches at 11 bases. The V gene's germline CDR1 is LGHNA and CDR2 YSLEER. CDR3 length: 14 amino acids. The V gene end was trimmed by 3 bases and the J gene end by 13 bases; junction bases not matched to a gene: 8.

The genes are TRBV30 and TRBJ1-1; 8 bases map to TRBD1. CDR1 GTSNPN and CDR2 SVGIG come from the germline V gene (reference sequence). The CDR3 is 17 amino acids. V was pared by 2 bases and J by 4 bases, with 15 bases of the junction left unmatched. This chain's CDR3 is CAWSSRRTGIAGTEAFF. The CDR3 coding sequence is TGTGCCTGGAGTTCTAGGAGGACAGGGATAGCGGGCACTGAAGCTTTCTTT.

V usage is TRBV6-2 or TRBV6-3 and J usage is TRBJ1-1, with TRBD1 as a possible D gene (6 bases). V dropped 8 bases and J dropped 1 base, with 14 bases sitting between them. CDR3 length equals 14 residues. Germline V lookup: CDR1 MNHEY, CDR2 SVGEGT. CDR3 sequence: CASHFRGGNTEAFF. In DNA, the CDR3 is TGTGCCAGCCACTTCAGGGGAGGGAACACTGAAGCTTTCTTT.

This chain connects TRBV7-9 to TRBJ1-4; 7 bases are shared with TRBD1. The CDR3 consists of 16 residues. Germline trimming cut 5 bases from V and 3 bases from J; bases unmatched to any gene: 9. CDR1 and CDR2 from the germline V gene are SEHNR and FQNEAQ (reference sequence). CDR3 bases: TGTGCCAGCAGCCTTAGGGGGGGACAGCCTAATGAAAAACTGTTTTTT. It yields the protein CASSLRGGQPNEKLFF.

A single count supports this clonotype. The gene calls are TRBV30 and TRBJ1-2; D unclear. The CDR3 is made up of 13 amino acids. The ends were cut back, 8 bases at V and 2 bases at J, with 15 bases in the middle. Germline CDR1 GTSNPN, CDR2 SVGIG (reference sequence). CDR3 sequence reads: CARKGGKNYGYTF. Here the CDR3 DNA reads TGTGCCCGGAAGGGCGGGAAGAACTATGGCTACACCTTC.

This clonotype was recorded at least ten times. The chain combines TRBV11-2 with TRBJ2-7; TRBD2 might be the D (5 bases). This CDR3 has 15 residues. Trimming removed 1 base at V and 0 bases at J, with 10 bases between. Germline V gives CDR1 SGHAT, CDR2 FQNNGV. This CDR3 reads CASSLARGFSYEQYF. The CDR3 DNA follows: TGTGCCAGCAGCTTAGCCCGGGGATTCTCCTACGAGCAGTACTTC.

This clonotype was seen a handful of times. The V call is TRBV5-1, the J call TRBJ2-1; D perhaps matches TRBD2 (7 bases). The CDR3 length is 17 residues. Trimming stripped 4 bases from V and 9 bases from J, with 26 bases between. Germline CDR1 SGHRS, CDR2 YFSETQ. CDR3 sequence (DNA): TGCGCCAGCAGCCCGGGGGGCGGGGGATACACTGGCGGTGAGCAGTTCTTC. The encoded protein is CASSPGGGGYTGGEQFF.

The chain employs TRBV20-1 and TRBJ2-4; D gene unclear. The DNA end lines up better with TRBJ2-7; the J call may be wrong. This CDR3 region has 14 residues. Germline V gene lookup returns CDR1 DFQATT and CDR2 SNEGSKA (reference sequence). DNA of the CDR3: TGCAGTGCGTCGTATAGTCCGACGTCCTACGAGCAGTACTTC. Translating it yields CSASYSPTSYEQYF.

This clonotype was found a few times. This may be a read error: a much more frequent sequence differs by one nucleotide. The chain carries TRBV5-1 and TRBJ2-1; D is unclear. V was pared by 0 bases and J by 7 bases, with 5 bases between. Germline lookup yields CDR1 SGHRS and CDR2 YFSETQ. This CDR3 is built from 12 residues. DNA for the CDR3: TGCGCCAGCAGCTTGGAACGAAATGAGCAGTTCTTC. This translates into CASSLERNEQFF.